This T cell receptor beta chain was obtained from a study of cytomegalovirus exposure and HLA in healthy donors. Findings and caveats of the study: A highly shared variant cluster was judged a likely technical artifact.

Trimming pared 3 bases from V and 4 bases from J, leaving 8 bases between. Germline V gene sequence: CDR1 SEHNR, CDR2 FQNEAQ (reference sequence). The CDR3 spans 13 residues. Comments on this clone: Its antigen is unidentified.

Researchers ran the PCR with 60 Vbeta and 13 Jbeta primers. The table came from immunoSEQ multiplex PCR; TCRdb's copy has only in-frame clones and leaves some out. Of hundreds of thousands of clones detected, more than 70% appear once; the ten largest clones hold around 0.45%. Specimen: PBMCs. This clonotype was sampled from a boy under 18 in good health and CMV-seronegative. The chain links TRBV7-9 to TRBJ2-3, with D possibly being TRBD2 (6 bases). The CDR3 DNA is TGTGCCAGCAGCTTCCCGGGAGCAGATACGCAGTATTTT. Its translation is CASSFPGADTQYF.